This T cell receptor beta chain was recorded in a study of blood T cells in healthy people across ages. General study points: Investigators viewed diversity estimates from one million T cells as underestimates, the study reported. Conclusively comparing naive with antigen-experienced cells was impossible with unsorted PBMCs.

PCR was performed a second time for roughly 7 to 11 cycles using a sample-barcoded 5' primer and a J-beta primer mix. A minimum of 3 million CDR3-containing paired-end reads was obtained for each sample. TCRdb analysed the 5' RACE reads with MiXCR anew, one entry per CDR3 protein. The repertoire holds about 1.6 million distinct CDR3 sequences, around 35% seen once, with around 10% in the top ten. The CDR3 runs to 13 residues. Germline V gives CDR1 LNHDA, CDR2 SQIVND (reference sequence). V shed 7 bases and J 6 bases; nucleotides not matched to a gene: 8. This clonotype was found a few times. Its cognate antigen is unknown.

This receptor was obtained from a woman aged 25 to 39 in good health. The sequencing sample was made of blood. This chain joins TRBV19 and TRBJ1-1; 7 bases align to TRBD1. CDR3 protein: CASTAAQGAEAFF. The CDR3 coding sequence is TGTGCCAGTACCGCGGCCCAGGGGGCTGAAGCTTTCTTT. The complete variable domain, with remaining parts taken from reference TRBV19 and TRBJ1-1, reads DGGITQSPKYLFRKEGQNVTLSCEQNLNHDAMYWYRQDPGQGLRLIYYSQIVNDFQKGDIAEGYSVSREKKESFPLTVTSAQKNPTAFYLCASTAAQGAEAFFGQGTRLTVV.